This TCR beta chain originates from a study of neoadjuvant nivolumab and ipilimumab in lung cancer. V dropped 4 bases and J dropped 1 base, with 12 bases sitting between them. CDR3 length: 15 residues. The germline gives CDR1 SGHVS, CDR2 FQNEAQ. TCRdb keeps only in-frame clones here, not all; method: immunoSEQ multiplex PCR. The sample shows about 26,000 clones, 75% to 90% of them seen only once. The receptor comes from an adult with non-small cell lung cancer. The V call is TRBV7-8, the J call TRBJ2-3; weak D call: TRBD1 (6 bases). The sequencing used tumor tissue, collected after neoadjuvant nivolumab, alone or with ipilimumab, at or shortly before surgery. CDR3 protein: CASSSQDRRTDTQYF. The CDR3 region has the DNA TGTGCCAGCAGCTCCCAAGACAGGCGCACAGATACGCAGTATTTT.